This T cell receptor (beta chain) was observed in a study of T-cell memory formation after mild COVID-19. Study-wide background: There were largely donor-specific TCR clusters.

With regard to this clonotype: Its antigen is unidentified.

Whole-study findings and limits: CD4+ contracting clones were found mainly in CM and EM, and CD8+ ones in EMRA. Later expanders leaned CD4+, whereas clones that contracted between day 15 and 85 were balanced CD4/CD8.

V gave up 6 bases and J gave up 2 bases, with 15 bases separating them. This CDR3 is built from 14 residues. The V gene's germline CDR1 is DFQATT and CDR2 SNEGSKA (reference sequence). Libraries for TCRalpha and TCRbeta carried sample barcodes and unique molecular identifiers via 5'RACE. TCRdb reprocessed the 5' RACE reads with MiXCR, giving one entry per CDR3 protein. The sample has 300,000 to 350,000 distinct CDR3 sequences; 14% are singletons. Sequenced: PBMCs or a T cell subset sorted from them (not recorded which). The sequence derives from a man between 18 and 35 years old who had mild COVID-19 (a few samples of this study predate the infection). Cell type and time point are not known. This chain uses TRBV20-1 with TRBJ2-3; possible D gene TRBD2, 5 bases. CDR3 DNA: TGCAGTGCCCTCAACCTAGGACTCACAGATACGCAGTATTTT. Amino acid sequence: CSALNLGLTDTQYF.